Below are 4 T cell receptor beta chains sequenced from a single sample in a study of blood T cell repertoires in COVID-19. Data came from immunoSEQ multiplex PCR; TCRdb stores just in-frame clones and leaves some out. Altogether about 87,000 clones are present, approximately 85% being singletons, with the ten largest covering 2.5% to 3.5%. Material for sequencing was peripheral blood. The receptors come from a woman of 80 years or more with COVID-19, enrolled during active disease.

The V gene is TRBV9, the J gene TRBJ2-7, with D possibly matching TRBD2 (6 bases). The CDR3 is made up of 15 amino acids. V gave up 1 base and J gave up 3 bases, with 14 bases separating them. Germline loops: CDR1 SGDLS, CDR2 YYNGEE. CDR3 loop: CASSVQPEGSYEQYF. CDR3 in DNA: TGTGCCAGCAGCGTACAGCCGGAGGGGAGCTACGAGCAGTACTTC.

The genes are TRBV27 and TRBJ2-3; TRBD1 matches at 11 bases. Per germline, CDR1 MNHEY and CDR2 SMNVEV (reference sequence). V was clipped by 3 bases and J by 5 bases; unmatched bases: 4. This CDR3 contains 15 residues. For the CDR3, the DNA is TGTGCCAGCAGTTTGGGGACAGGGGGAAGAGATACGCAGTATTTT. This translates into CASSLGTGGRDTQYF.

This chain links TRBV9 with TRBJ2-2; no definite D call. The V and J ends lost 1 base and 7 bases respectively, with 11 bases between them. The CDR3 is 14 residues long. CDR1 and CDR2 (germline): SGDLS, YYNGEE. CDR3 DNA: TGTGCCAGCAGCGTAAAACAGCTGAACGGGGAGCTGTTTTTT. Translating it yields CASSVKQLNGELFF.

This clone was observed a single time. CDR3 residues: CASSIGSRMFF. CDR3 bases: TGTGCCAGTAGTATTGGGTCTAGAATGTTCTTC. This chain joins TRBV19 and TRBJ2-1; unclear D gene. Germline CDR1 LNHDA, CDR2 SQIVND (reference sequence). Trimming stripped 3 bases from V and 15 bases from J, with 12 bases between. This CDR3 has 11 residues.